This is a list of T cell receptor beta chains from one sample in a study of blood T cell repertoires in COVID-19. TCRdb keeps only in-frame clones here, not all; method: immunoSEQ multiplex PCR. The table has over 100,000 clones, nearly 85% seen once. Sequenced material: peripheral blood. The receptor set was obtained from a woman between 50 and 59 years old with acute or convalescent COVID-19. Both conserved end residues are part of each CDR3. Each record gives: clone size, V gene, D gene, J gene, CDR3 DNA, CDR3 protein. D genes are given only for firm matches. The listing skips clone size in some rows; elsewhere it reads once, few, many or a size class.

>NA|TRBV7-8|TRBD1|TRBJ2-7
TGTGCCAGCAGCGCGACAGGGGGCGAGCAGTACTTC
CASSATGGEQYF
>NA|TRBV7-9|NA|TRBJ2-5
TGTGCCAGCAGCCAAAGACAGAACCAAGAGACCCAGTACTTC
CASSQRQNQETQYF
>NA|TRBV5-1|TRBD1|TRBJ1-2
TGCGCCAGCAGCCTCGACAGGGTTACTAACTATGGCTACACCTTC
CASSLDRVTNYGYTF
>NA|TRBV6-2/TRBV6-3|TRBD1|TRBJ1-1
TGTGCCAGCAGCCTTCCGGGACAGGGCCCCACTGAAGCTTTCTTT
CASSLPGQGPTEAFF
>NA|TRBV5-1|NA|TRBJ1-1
TGCGCCAGCAGCTTGGACAGGTTCAACACTGAAGCTTTCTTT
CASSLDRFNTEAFF
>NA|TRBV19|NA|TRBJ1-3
TGTGCCAGTACCACAGCGGGGGTCCCTGGAAACACCATATATTTT
CASTTAGVPGNTIYF
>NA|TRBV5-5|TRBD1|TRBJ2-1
TGTGCCAGCAGCTTACCGGGACAGGGAAATGAGCAGTTCTTC
CASSLPGQGNEQFF
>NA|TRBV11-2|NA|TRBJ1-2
TGTGCCAGCAACCCGGGAGGGGATAACCTCTATGGCTACACCTTC
CASNPGGDNLYGYTF
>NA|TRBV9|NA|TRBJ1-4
TGTGCCAGCAGCGTAGAGGGCGGGGCTGGGGAAAAACTGTTTTTT
CASSVEGGAGEKLFF
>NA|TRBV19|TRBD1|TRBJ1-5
TGTGCCAGTAGTATAGAAGGACAGGGAAATCAGCCCCAGCATTTT
CASSIEGQGNQPQHF
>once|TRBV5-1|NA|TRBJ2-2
TGCGCCAGCTATACATCCACCGGGGAGCTGTTTTTT
CASYTSTGELFF
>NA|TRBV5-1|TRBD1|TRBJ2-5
TGCGCCAGCACGGAACAGGGGGTCGAGGTCAGAGAGACCCAGTACTTC
CASTEQGVEVRETQYF
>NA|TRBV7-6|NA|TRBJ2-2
TGTGCCAGCAGTACTTACCTGGGGCGGGACAGAAACACCGGGGAGCTGTTTTTT
CASSTYLGRDRNTGELFF
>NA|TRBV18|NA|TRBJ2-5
TGTGCCAGCTCACTACAAGAGACCCAGTACTTC
CASSLQETQYF
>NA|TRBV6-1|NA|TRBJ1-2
TGTGCCAGCAGTGATAACGGGAACTATGGCTACACCTTC
CASSDNGNYGYTF
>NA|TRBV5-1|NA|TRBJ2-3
TGCGCCAGCAGCTTGCGGGCGGGGGCCCAAGATACGCAGTATTTT
CASSLRAGAQDTQYF
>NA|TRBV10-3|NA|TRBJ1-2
TGTGCCATCAGTGAGGTTGCAGGGGCGGCGTGGGGCTACACCTTC
CAISEVAGAAWGYTF
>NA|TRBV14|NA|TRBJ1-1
TGTGCCAGCAGCCAAACACATGAAGCTTTCTTT
CASSQTHEAFF
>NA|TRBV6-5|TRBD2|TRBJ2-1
TGTGCCAGCAGCCCCGGGGGGGTGGGGCTCAATGAGCAGTTCTTC
CASSPGGVGLNEQFF
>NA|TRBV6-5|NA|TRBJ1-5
TGTGCCAGCAAGAGTGGCAATCAGCCCCAGCATTTT
CASKSGNQPQHF
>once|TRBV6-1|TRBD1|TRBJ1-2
TGTGCCAGCAGTGAAGGAGTCAGGGGGGGCTACACCTTC
CASSEGVRGGYTF
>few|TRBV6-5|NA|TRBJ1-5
TGTGCCAGCAGTTCGACAGGCCCGAATCAGCCCCAGCATTTT
CASSSTGPNQPQHF
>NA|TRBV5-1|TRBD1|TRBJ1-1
TGCGCCAGCAGCTCCACAGGGGCAGGTGAAGCTTTCTTT
CASSSTGAGEAFF
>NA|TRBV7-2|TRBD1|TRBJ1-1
TGTGCCAGCAGCTTAATAACAGTCTGGGCGGGACAGGGTGAAGCTTTCTTT
CASSLITVWAGQGEAFF
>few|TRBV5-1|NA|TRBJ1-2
TGCGCCAGCAGCCCTTGGCGACCCCTTCGAGAGGCTGGCTACACCTTC
CASSPWRPLREAGYTF
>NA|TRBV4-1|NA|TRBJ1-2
TGCGCCAGCAGCCAAGATACAGGAAGGTTTTATGGCTATGGCTACACCTTC
CASSQDTGRFYGYGYTF